One sample yielded the 8 T cell receptor beta chains listed below, sequenced in a study of cytomegalovirus exposure and HLA in healthy donors. Data came from immunoSEQ multiplex PCR; TCRdb stores just in-frame clones and leaves some out. The sample lists 100,000 to 150,000 clones; 95% to 96% were seen once. Sequenced: PBMCs. These receptors all come from a man between 18 and 35 years old in good health and CMV-seronegative.

V gene TRBV28 combines with J gene TRBJ2-1; perhaps TRBD2 as D (5 bases). The CDR3 covers 17 residues. In germline, CDR1 is MDHEN, CDR2 SYDVKM. The V gene lost 5 bases and the J gene lost 0 bases, with 17 bases spanning the gap. This CDR3 reads CASSPRGFQSSYNEQFF. The CDR3 nucleotides are TGTGCCAGCAGTCCCCGCGGGTTTCAGAGCTCCTACAATGAGCAGTTCTTC.

The rearrangement uses TRBV7-8 and TRBJ2-7; a weak D match, TRBD1 (6 bases). Germline V gives CDR1 SGHVS, CDR2 FQNEAQ. The CDR3 has 17 amino acids. Trimming took 5 bases from V and 0 from J, leaving 20 bases between them. DNA for the CDR3: TGTGCCAGCAGCCCTATTTGGAGAACAGGGTACTCCTACGAGCAGTACTTC. It yields the protein CASSPIWRTGYSYEQYF. Full variable domain (rest looked up from reference TRBV7-8 and TRBJ2-7): GAGVSQSPRYKVAKRGQDVALRCDPISGHVSLFWYQQALGQGPEFLTYFQNEAQLDKSGLPSDRFFAERPEGSVSTLKIQRTQQEDSAVYLCASSPIWRTGYSYEQYFGPGTRLTVT.

V and J are TRBV7-2 and TRBJ2-3; tentatively, D is TRBD1 (5 bases). CDR1 SGHTA and CDR2 FQGNSA come from the germline V gene. Trimming removed 3 bases from V and 2 bases from J, with 9 bases in between. The CDR3 runs to 14 residues. CDR3 DNA: TGTGCCAGCAGCTTTGGACAAATCACAGATACGCAGTATTTT. Protein product: CASSFGQITDTQYF.

The chain links TRBV5-6 to TRBJ1-1; the match to TRBD1 covers 10 bases. Per germline, CDR1 SGHDT and CDR2 YYEEEE. The J segment lost 0 bases and the V segment lost 4 bases, leaving 3 bases of the junction unmatched. The length of the CDR3 is 15 residues. The CDR3 sequence: CASSAGTGVNTEAFF. The CDR3 DNA sequence: TGTGCCAGCAGCGCCGGGACAGGGGTGAACACTGAAGCTTTCTTT.

The V gene is TRBV28, the J gene TRBJ2-7; TRBD1 might be the D (6 bases). V was clipped by 2 bases and J by 4 bases, with 15 bases between them. The germline V gene has CDR1 MDHEN and CDR2 SYDVKM. The CDR3 contains 15 residues. The CDR3 region has the DNA TGTGCCAGCAGTTTAAGGGTCTGGGGGCATTACGAGCAGTACTTC. Its protein product is CASSLRVWGHYEQYF.

V usage is TRBV7-6 and J usage is TRBJ2-2; 7 bases map to TRBD1. The V gene's germline CDR1 is SGHVS and CDR2 FNYEAQ. This CDR3 contains 16 residues. With V trimmed by 4 bases and J by 0 bases, 5 bases remained unmatched. CDR3 in DNA: TGTGCCAGCAGCTCCCCCGGGACAGCGAACACCGGGGAGCTGTTTTTT. Protein product: CASSSPGTANTGELFF.

This clone has only a few counts. The chain links TRBV11-3 to TRBJ1-2; no definite D call. CDR1 is SGHNT and CDR2 is YENEEA in the germline V gene. V gave up 4 bases and J gave up 4 bases, with 10 bases separating them. The CDR3 is 13 residues long. The CDR3 reads CASSSLGAYGYTF. In DNA, the CDR3 is TGTGCCAGCAGCTCCCTCGGAGCCTATGGCTACACCTTC. The whole variable domain, filled in from reference TRBV11-3 and TRBJ1-2, reads EAGVVQSPRYKIIEKKQPVAFWCNPISGHNTLYWYLQNLGQGPELLIRYENEEAVDDSQLPKDRFSAERLKGVDSTLKIQPAELGDSAVYLCASSSLGAYGYTFGSGTRLTVV.

This clone appeared a single time. The genes are TRBV19 and TRBJ2-1; a weak D match, TRBD2 (5 bases). Per the germline V gene, CDR1 is LNHDA and CDR2 is SQIVND (reference sequence). This CDR3 contains 14 residues. The ends were cut back, 3 bases at V and 4 bases at J, with 10 bases in the middle. The CDR3 loop is CASSIAGIYNEQFF. The DNA of the CDR3 is TGTGCCAGTAGTATCGCGGGCATATACAATGAGCAGTTCTTC.